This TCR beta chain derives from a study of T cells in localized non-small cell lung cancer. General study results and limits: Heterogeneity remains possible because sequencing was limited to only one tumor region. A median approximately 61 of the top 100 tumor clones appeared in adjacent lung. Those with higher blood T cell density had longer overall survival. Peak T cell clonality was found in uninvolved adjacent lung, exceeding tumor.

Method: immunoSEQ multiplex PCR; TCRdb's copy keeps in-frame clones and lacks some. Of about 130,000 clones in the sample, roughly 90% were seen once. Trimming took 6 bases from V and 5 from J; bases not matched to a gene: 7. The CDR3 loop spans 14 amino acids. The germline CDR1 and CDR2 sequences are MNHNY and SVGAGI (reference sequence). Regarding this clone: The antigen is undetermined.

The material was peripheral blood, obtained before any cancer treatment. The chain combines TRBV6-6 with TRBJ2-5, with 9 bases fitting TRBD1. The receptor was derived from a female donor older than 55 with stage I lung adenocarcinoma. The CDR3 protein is CASRRDRVLETQYF. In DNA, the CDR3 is TGTGCCAGCAGACGGGACAGGGTCCTCGAGACCCAGTACTTC.